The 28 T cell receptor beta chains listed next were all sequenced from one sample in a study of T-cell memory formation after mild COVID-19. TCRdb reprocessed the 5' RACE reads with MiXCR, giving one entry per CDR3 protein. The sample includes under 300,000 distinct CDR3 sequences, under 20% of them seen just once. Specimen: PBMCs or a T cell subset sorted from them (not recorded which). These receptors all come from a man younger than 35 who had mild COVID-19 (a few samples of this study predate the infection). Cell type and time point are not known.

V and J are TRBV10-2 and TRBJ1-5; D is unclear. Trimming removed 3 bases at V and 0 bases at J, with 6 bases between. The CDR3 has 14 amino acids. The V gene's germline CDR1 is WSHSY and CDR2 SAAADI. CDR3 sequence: CASSDSHSNQPQHF. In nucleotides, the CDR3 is TGCGCCAGCAGTGACAGTCATAGCAATCAGCCCCAGCATTTT.

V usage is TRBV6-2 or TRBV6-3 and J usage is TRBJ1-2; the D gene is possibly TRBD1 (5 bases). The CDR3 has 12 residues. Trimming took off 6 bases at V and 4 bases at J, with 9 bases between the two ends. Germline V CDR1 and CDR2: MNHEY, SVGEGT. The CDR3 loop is CASSTDSYGYTF. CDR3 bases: TGTGCCAGCAGCACAGACAGCTATGGCTACACCTTC.

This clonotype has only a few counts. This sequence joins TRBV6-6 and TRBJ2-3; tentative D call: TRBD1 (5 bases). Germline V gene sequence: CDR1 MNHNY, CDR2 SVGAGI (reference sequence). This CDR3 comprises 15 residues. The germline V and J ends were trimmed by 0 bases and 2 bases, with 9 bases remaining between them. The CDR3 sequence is CASSYSDIHTDTQYF. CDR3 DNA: TGTGCCAGCAGTTACTCGGACATACACACAGATACGCAGTATTTT.

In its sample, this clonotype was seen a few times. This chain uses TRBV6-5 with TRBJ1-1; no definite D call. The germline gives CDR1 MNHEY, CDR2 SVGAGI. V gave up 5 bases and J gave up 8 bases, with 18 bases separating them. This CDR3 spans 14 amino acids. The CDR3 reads CASSTPPGQKEAFF. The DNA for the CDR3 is TGTGCCAGCAGTACCCCTCCCGGGCAGAAAGAAGCTTTCTTT.

In DNA form, the CDR3 reads TGTGCCACCAGCAGATCGAGGAGACAGGGAGTCGCCGGGGAGCTGTTTTTT. This sequence encodes CATSRSRRQGVAGELFF. The chain recombines TRBV15 with TRBJ2-2; 7 bases agree with TRBD1. The CDR3 consists of 17 residues. V shed 2 bases and J 6 bases; nucleotides not matched to a gene: 12. In germline, CDR1 is LNHNV, CDR2 YYDKDF (reference sequence).

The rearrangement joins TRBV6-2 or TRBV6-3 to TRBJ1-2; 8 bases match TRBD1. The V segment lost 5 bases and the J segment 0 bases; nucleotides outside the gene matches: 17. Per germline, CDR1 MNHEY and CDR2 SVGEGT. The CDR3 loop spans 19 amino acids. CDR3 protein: CASSKTGVQRAGTNYGYTF. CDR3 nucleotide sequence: TGTGCCAGCAGTAAGACAGGGGTCCAACGAGCAGGAACTAACTATGGCTACACCTTC.

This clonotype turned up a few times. In DNA form, the CDR3 reads TGTGCCAGCAGTTATGGCTGGTTGACCTACGAGCAGTACTTC. Protein: CASSYGWLTYEQYF. The chain carries TRBV6-5 and TRBJ2-7; no firm D call. From germline, CDR1 is MNHEY and CDR2 SVGAGI. The CDR3 runs to 14 residues. The V end lost 3 bases, the J end lost 2 bases, and 11 bases lay between the germline ends.

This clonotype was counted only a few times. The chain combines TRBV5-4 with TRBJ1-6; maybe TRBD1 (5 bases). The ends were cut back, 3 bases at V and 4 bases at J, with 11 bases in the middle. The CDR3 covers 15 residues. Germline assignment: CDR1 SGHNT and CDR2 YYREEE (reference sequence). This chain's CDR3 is CASSSGQAYNSPLHF. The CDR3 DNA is TGTGCCAGCAGCTCCGGACAAGCATATAATTCACCCCTCCACTTT.

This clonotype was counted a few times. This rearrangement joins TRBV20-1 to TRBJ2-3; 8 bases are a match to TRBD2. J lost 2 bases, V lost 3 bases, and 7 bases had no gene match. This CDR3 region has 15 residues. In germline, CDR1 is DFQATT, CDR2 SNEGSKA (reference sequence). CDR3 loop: CSASHRRGDTDTQYF. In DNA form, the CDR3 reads TGCAGTGCTAGCCATCGGCGGGGGGACACAGATACGCAGTATTTT.

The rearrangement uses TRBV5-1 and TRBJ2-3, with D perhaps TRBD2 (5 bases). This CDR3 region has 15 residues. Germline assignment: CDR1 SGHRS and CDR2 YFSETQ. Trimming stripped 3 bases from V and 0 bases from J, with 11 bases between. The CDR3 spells CASSSRAGSTDTQYF. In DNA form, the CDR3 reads TGCGCCAGCAGCTCCCGGGCGGGTAGCACAGATACGCAGTATTTT.

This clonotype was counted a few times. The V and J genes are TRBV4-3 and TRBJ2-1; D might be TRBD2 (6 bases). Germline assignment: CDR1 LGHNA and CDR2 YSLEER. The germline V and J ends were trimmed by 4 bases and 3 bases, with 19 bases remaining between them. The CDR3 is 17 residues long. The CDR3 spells CASSRRMGGGSYNEQFF. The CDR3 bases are TGCGCCAGCAGCCGACGGATGGGGGGAGGTAGCTACAATGAGCAGTTCTTC.

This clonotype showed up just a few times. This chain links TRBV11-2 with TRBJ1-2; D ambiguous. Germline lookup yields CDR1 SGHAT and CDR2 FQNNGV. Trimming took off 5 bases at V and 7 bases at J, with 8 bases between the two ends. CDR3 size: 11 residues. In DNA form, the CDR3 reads TGTGCCAGCAGCCAGAAATCTGGCTACACCTTC. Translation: CASSQKSGYTF.

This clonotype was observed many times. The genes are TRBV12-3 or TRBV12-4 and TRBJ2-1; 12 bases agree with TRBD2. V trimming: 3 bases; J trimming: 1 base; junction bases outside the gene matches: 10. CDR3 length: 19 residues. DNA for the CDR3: TGTGCCAGCAGTTTCGCTAGCGGGGGGGTATATTATTCCTACAATGAGCAGTTCTTC. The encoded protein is CASSFASGGVYYSYNEQFF.

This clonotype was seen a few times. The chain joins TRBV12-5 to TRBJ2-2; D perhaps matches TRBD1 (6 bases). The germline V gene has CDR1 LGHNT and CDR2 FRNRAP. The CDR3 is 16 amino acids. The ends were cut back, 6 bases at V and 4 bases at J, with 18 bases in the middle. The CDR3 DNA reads TGTGCTAGTGGAACGGACAGTTGGGTTACCACCGGGGAGCTGTTTTTT. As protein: CASGTDSWVTTGELFF.

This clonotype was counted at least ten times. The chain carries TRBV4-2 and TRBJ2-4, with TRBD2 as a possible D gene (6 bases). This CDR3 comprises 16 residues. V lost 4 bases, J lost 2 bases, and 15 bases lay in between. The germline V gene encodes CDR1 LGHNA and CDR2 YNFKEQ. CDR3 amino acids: CASSPASGGSKNIQYF. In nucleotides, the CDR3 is TGTGCCAGCAGCCCCGCTTCTGGGGGGTCCAAAAACATTCAGTACTTC.

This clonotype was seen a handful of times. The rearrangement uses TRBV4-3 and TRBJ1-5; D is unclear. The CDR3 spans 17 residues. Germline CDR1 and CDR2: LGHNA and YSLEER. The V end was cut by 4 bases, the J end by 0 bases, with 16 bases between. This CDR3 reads CASSPQVGGYSNQPQHF. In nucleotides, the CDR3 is TGCGCCAGCAGCCCCCAGGTGGGCGGATATAGCAATCAGCCCCAGCATTTT.

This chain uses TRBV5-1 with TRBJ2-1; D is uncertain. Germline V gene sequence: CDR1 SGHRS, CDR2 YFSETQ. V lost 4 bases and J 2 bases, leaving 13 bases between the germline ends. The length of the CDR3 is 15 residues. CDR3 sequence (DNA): TGCGCCAGCAGCCCGGGCCAAGCTACCTACAATGAGCAGTTCTTC. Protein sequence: CASSPGQATYNEQFF.

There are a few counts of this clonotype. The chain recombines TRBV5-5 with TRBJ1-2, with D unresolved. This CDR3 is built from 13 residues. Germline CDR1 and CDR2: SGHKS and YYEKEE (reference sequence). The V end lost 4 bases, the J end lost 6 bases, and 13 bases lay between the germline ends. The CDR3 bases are TGTGCCAGCAGCCCTCCCCGGGAGGATGGCTACACCTTC. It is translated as CASSPPREDGYTF.

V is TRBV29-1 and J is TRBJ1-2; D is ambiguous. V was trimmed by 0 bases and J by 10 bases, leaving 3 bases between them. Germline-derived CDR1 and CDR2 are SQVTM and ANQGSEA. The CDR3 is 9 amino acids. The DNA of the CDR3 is TGCAGCGTTGAAGATTACTACACCTTC. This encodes CSVEDYYTF.

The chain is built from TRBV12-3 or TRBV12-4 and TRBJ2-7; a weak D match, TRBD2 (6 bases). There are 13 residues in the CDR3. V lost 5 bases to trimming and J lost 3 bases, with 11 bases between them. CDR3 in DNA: TGTGCCAGCAGTCCCGCGGACTACTACGAGCAGTACTTC. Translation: CASSPADYYEQYF.

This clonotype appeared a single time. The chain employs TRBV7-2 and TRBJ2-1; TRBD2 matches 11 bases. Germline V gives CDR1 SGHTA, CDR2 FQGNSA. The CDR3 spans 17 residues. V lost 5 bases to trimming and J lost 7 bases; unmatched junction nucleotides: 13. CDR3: CASSIALAGGGLNEQFF. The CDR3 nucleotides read TGTGCCAGCAGCATTGCCCTAGCGGGGGGCGGGCTGAATGAGCAGTTCTTC.

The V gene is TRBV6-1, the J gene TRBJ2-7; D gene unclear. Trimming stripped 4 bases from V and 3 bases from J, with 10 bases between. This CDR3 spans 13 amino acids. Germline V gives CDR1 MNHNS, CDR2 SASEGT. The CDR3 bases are TGTGCCAGCAGTGGGTTGGATAGCTACGAGCAGTACTTC. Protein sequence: CASSGLDSYEQYF.

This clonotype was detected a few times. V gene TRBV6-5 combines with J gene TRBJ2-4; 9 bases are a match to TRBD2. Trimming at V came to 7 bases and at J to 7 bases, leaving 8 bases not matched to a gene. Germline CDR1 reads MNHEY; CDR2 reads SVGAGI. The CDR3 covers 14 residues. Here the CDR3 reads CASMSGGSENIQYF. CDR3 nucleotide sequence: TGTGCCAGCATGAGCGGGGGGTCCGAGAACATTCAGTACTTC.

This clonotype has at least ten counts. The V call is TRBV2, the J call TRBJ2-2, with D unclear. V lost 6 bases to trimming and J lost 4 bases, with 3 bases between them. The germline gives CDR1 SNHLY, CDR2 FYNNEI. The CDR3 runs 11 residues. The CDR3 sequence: CASSVTGELFF. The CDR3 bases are TGTGCCAGCAGCGTCACCGGGGAGCTGTTTTTT.

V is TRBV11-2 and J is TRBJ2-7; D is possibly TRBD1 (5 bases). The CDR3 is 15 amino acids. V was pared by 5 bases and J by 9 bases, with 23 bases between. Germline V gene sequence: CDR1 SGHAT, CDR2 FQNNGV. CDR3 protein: CASSPATNRFGGQYF. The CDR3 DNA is TGTGCCAGCAGCCCAGCTACCAACAGGTTCGGTGGGCAGTACTTC.

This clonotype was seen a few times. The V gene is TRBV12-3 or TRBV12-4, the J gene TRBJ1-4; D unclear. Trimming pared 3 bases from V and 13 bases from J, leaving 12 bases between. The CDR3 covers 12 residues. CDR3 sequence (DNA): TGTGCCAGCAGTTTTATGGGCCACAGACTGTTTTTT. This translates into CASSFMGHRLFF.

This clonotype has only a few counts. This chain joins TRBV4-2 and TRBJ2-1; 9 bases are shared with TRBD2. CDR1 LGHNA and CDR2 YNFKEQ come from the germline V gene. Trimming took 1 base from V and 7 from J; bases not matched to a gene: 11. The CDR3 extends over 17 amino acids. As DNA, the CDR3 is TGTGCCAGCAGCCAAGCCTTAGGGACTAGCTTATATAATGAGCAGTTCTTC. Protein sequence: CASSQALGTSLYNEQFF.

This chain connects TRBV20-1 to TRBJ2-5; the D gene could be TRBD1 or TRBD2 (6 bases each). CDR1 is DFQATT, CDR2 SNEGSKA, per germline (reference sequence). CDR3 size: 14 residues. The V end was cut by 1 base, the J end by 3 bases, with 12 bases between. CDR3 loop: CSARGGDTKETQYF. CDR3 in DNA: TGCAGTGCTAGAGGGGGGGACACCAAAGAGACCCAGTACTTC.